Below are 21 T cell receptor beta chains sequenced from a single sample in a study of sequential checkpoint blockade in melanoma. Treatment given: randomized to nivolumab then ipilimumab (arm A) or the reverse (arm B). Using immunoSEQ multiplex PCR, the repertoire was profiled, and TCRdb retains in-frame clones only, with some absent. In the table there are tens of thousands of clones, roughly 84% of which are singletons. Material: CD8+ T cells sorted from blood (inferred from file names), obtained from a patient given nivolumab and ipilimumab in sequence. Receptors were obtained from a human donor with melanoma.

This chain links TRBV19 with TRBJ1-2; 7 positions match TRBD1. This CDR3 has 14 amino acids. Germline values: CDR1 LNHDA, CDR2 SQIVND (reference sequence). The V and J ends lost 1 base and 7 bases, in that order; junction bases with no gene match: 6. The CDR3 protein is CASSIGQGIRGYTF. In DNA form, the CDR3 reads TGTGCCAGTAGTATAGGACAGGGAATCCGTGGCTACACCTTC.

The chain carries TRBV7-9 and TRBJ2-5; a possible D gene is TRBD2 (5 bases). Trimming left V 2 bases short and J 5 bases short, with 12 bases between. The CDR3 is 14 amino acids. Germline lookup yields CDR1 SEHNR and CDR2 FQNEAQ (reference sequence). The CDR3 sequence is CASSLTVRGETQYF. The CDR3 DNA reads TGTGCCAGCAGCTTAACCGTGAGAGGGGAGACCCAGTACTTC.

In its sample, this clone was seen a few times. This sample includes further DNA sequences coding for the same CDR3. CDR3 loop: CASSFLAGGTDTQYF. The DNA of the CDR3 is TGTGCCAGCAGTTTCTTAGCGGGAGGGACAGATACGCAGTATTTT. The chain combines TRBV7-3 with TRBJ2-3, with TRBD2 matching 11 bases. After removal of 6 bases from V and 3 bases from J, the junction contained 5 bases not matched to a gene. Per germline, CDR1 SGHTA and CDR2 FQGTGA. CDR3 length: 15 amino acids.

This clone has just a few counts. The chain recombines TRBV7-9 with TRBJ1-1; TRBD1 agrees at 8 bases. The CDR3 is made up of 14 amino acids. The junction had 6 bases not matched to a gene; V was cut back by 4 bases and J by 5 bases. Germline values: CDR1 SEHNR, CDR2 FQNEAQ (reference sequence). CDR3 DNA sequence: TGTGCCAGCAGCTCTGACAGGGGAGAGACTGAAGCTTTCTTT. Amino acid sequence: CASSSDRGETEAFF.

This chain joins TRBV7-2 and TRBJ2-1, with 7 nucleotides matching TRBD2. The J segment lost 4 bases and the V segment lost 5 bases, leaving 8 bases of the junction unmatched. Per the germline V gene, CDR1 is SGHTA and CDR2 is FQGNSA. The CDR3 length is 15 residues. The CDR3 sequence is CASSIFSGAYNEQFF. Written as DNA, the CDR3 is TGTGCCAGCAGCATTTTCAGCGGGGCTTACAATGAGCAGTTCTTC.

The chain links TRBV6-6 to TRBJ2-1, with unresolved D. The V gene lost 2 bases and the J gene lost 7 bases, with 3 bases spanning the gap. The CDR3 totals 11 residues. The germline CDR1 and CDR2 sequences are MNHNY and SVGAGI (reference sequence). The CDR3 DNA sequence: TGTGCCAGCAGTTACATAAATGAGCAGTTCTTC. It specifies CASSYINEQFF.

V is TRBV6-4 and J is TRBJ1-2; TRBD1 aligns across 7 bases. V shed 0 bases and J 5 bases; nucleotides not matched to a gene: 18. Germline values: CDR1 MRHNA, CDR2 SNTAGT. This CDR3 has 19 residues. The CDR3 bases are TGTGCCAGCAGTGACTCGAGTACTGGGGACAGCCTCGTTTTATATGGCTACACCTTC. It specifies CASSDSSTGDSLVLYGYTF.

The V gene is TRBV2, the J gene TRBJ2-7; no firm D call. The V gene's germline CDR1 is SNHLY and CDR2 FYNNEI. V dropped 7 bases and J dropped 3 bases, with 13 bases sitting between them. This CDR3 is 13 amino acids long. The CDR3, as DNA: TGTGCCAGCACTCCGGAGACTTTCTACGAGCAGTACTTC. This translates into CASTPETFYEQYF.

The chain is built from TRBV5-5 and TRBJ2-7, with 10 positions matching TRBD2. Germline V CDR1 and CDR2: SGHKS, YYEKEE (reference sequence). V trimming: 4 bases; J trimming: 5 bases; junction bases outside the gene matches: 12. The CDR3 sequence is 16 residues long. The CDR3 DNA follows: TGTGCCAGCAGCCTAGAGGTAGCGGGAGGCTGGGACGAGCAGTACTTC. The encoded protein is CASSLEVAGGWDEQYF.

This chain uses TRBV27 with TRBJ2-1; 7 bases are a match to TRBD2. The CDR3 is made up of 12 amino acids. The trim removed 5 bases at V and 9 bases at J, leaving 4 bases unmatched. Germline CDR1 is MNHEY and CDR2 is SMNVEV (reference sequence). In DNA form, the CDR3 reads TGTGCCAGCAGTCCCGGGACTACTGAGCAGTTCTTC. Amino acid sequence: CASSPGTTEQFF.

The V gene is TRBV9, the J gene TRBJ1-1; a possible D gene is TRBD1 (5 bases). V was trimmed by 4 bases and J by 6 bases, leaving 19 bases between them. This CDR3 is 15 amino acids long. Germline CDR1 is SGDLS and CDR2 is YYNGEE. DNA for the CDR3: TGTGCCAGCAGCACGAGGGACGGGAGATCGGCTGAAGCTTTCTTT. This sequence encodes CASSTRDGRSAEAFF.

The CDR3, as DNA: TGTGCCAGCAGTTTAATATCCGGAAACACCATATATTTT. It encodes CASSLISGNTIYF. The chain recombines TRBV27 with TRBJ1-3, with D uncertain. The CDR3 covers 13 residues. V lost 2 bases and J 4 bases, leaving 6 bases between the germline ends. Germline CDR1 is MNHEY and CDR2 is SMNVEV (reference sequence).

This clone was seen once. V and J are TRBV7-9 and TRBJ1-5; D unresolved. The germline gives CDR1 SEHNR, CDR2 FQNEAQ (reference sequence). V was cut by 1 base and J by 6 bases, with 4 bases left in between. The CDR3 has 12 residues. CDR3 in DNA: TGTGCCAGCAGCTTAGGAGGTCAGCCCCAGCATTTT. It is translated as CASSLGGQPQHF.

The genes are TRBV28 and TRBJ2-7; 8 nucleotides agree with TRBD1. The CDR3 contains 15 residues. Germline assignment: CDR1 MDHEN and CDR2 SYDVKM. V trimming: 8 bases; J trimming: 4 bases; junction bases outside the gene matches: 13. CDR3 region: CASSSFPQGVYEQYF. Here the CDR3 DNA reads TGTGCCAGCTCTTCTTTCCCACAGGGGGTTTACGAGCAGTACTTC.

V gene TRBV6-6 combines with J gene TRBJ2-7; TRBD1 aligns across 7 bases. Germline assignment: CDR1 MNHNY and CDR2 SVGAGI (reference sequence). The trim removed 6 bases at V and 5 bases at J, leaving 7 bases unmatched. The CDR3 spans 13 residues. The CDR3 is CASSLGQRNEQYF. Here the CDR3 DNA reads TGTGCCAGCAGCTTGGGACAGCGGAACGAGCAGTACTTC.

The V call is TRBV2, the J call TRBJ2-7; 8 bases line up with TRBD2. V was clipped by 3 bases and J by 0 bases; unmatched bases: 10. Germline-derived CDR1 and CDR2 are SNHLY and FYNNEI. The CDR3 contains 17 residues. CDR3 region: CASSERAGALTSYEQYF. The CDR3 DNA is TGTGCCAGCAGTGAGCGAGCGGGGGCCCTAACCTCCTACGAGCAGTACTTC.

The sample holds one count of this clone. This chain links TRBV9 with TRBJ2-1, with 7 bases matching TRBD2. The CDR3 sequence is 15 residues long. J was trimmed by 2 bases and V by 4 bases; bases with no gene match: 6. Looked up from germline, CDR1 is SGDLS and CDR2 is YYNGEE. The CDR3 is CASSQGGRPYNEQFF. CDR3 in DNA: TGTGCCAGCAGCCAGGGAGGGAGGCCCTACAATGAGCAGTTCTTC.

V is TRBV9 and J is TRBJ1-2; perhaps TRBD1 as D (5 bases). V was pared by 3 bases and J by 2 bases, with 17 bases between. The CDR3 consists of 16 residues. Germline assignment: CDR1 SGDLS and CDR2 YYNGEE. The CDR3 nucleotides read TGTGCCAGCAGCGCGGGGGGAAGCCCACGGAACTATGGCTACACCTTC. Translation: CASSAGGSPRNYGYTF.

The chain recombines TRBV6-6 with TRBJ2-7; TRBD2 matches 11 bases. Germline-derived CDR1 and CDR2 are MNHNY and SVGAGI (reference sequence). The CDR3 loop spans 15 amino acids. Unmatched junction bases numbered 6, after V lost 4 bases and J lost 4 bases. The DNA for the CDR3 is TGTGCCAGCAGTTTGCTAGCGGGGGGCCAGTACGAGCAGTACTTC. Its translation is CASSLLAGGQYEQYF.

V usage is TRBV30 and J usage is TRBJ1-5, with D uncertain. This CDR3 spans 13 amino acids. Germline V gene sequence: CDR1 GTSNPN, CDR2 SVGIG (reference sequence). Trimming left V 5 bases short and J 1 base short, with 9 bases between. CDR3: CAWEPGSNQPQHF. The CDR3 DNA is TGTGCCTGGGAACCCGGGAGCAATCAGCCCCAGCATTTT.

This clone has a handful of counts. The chain combines TRBV7-9 with TRBJ2-1, with 8 bases fitting TRBD1. The CDR3 length is 15 residues. J gave up 5 bases and V 2 bases, and 5 bases lay outside the gene matches. Germline values: CDR1 SEHNR, CDR2 FQNEAQ (reference sequence). The CDR3 coding sequence is TGTGCCAGCAGCTTAACACAGGGGGATCACAATGAGCAGTTCTTC. Amino acid sequence: CASSLTQGDHNEQFF.